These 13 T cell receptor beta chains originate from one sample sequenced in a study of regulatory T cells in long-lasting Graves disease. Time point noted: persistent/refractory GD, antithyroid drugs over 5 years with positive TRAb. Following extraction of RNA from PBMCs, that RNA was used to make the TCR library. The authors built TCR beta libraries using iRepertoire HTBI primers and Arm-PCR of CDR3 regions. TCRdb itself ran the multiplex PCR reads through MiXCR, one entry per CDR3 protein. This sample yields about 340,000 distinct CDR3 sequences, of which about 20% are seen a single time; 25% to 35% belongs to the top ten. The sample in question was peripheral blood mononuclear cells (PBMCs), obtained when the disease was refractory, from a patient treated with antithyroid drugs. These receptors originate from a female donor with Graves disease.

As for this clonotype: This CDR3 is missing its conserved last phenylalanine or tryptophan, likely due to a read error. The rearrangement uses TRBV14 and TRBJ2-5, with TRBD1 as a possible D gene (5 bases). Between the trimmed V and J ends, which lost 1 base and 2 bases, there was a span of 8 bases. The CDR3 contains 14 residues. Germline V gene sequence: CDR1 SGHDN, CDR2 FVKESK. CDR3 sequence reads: CASSQVGVQETQYL. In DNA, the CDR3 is TGTGCCAGCAGCCAAGTAGGGGTTCAAGAGACCCAGTACCTC.

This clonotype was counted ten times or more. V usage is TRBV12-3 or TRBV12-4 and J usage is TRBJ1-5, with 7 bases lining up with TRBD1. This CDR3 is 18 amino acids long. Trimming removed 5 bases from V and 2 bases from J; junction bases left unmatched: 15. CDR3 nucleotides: TGTGCCAGCAGTGACCCGGGACAGTCCATTCGGGGCAATCAGCCCCAGCATTTT. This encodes CASSDPGQSIRGNQPQHF.

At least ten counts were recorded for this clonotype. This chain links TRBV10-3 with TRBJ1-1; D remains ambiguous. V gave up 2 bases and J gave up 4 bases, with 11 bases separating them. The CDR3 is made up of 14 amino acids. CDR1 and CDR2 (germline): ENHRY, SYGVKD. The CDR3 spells CAISEGGVRTEAFF. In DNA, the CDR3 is TGTGCCATCAGTGAGGGTGGAGTTCGCACTGAAGCTTTCTTT.

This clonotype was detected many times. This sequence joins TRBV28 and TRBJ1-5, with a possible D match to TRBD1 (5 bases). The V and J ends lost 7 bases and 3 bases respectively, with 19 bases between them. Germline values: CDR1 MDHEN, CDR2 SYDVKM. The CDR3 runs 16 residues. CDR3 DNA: TGTGCCAGCATTACGAGCAGGGATGAGGTCAATCAGCCCCAGCATTTT. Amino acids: CASITSRDEVNQPQHF.

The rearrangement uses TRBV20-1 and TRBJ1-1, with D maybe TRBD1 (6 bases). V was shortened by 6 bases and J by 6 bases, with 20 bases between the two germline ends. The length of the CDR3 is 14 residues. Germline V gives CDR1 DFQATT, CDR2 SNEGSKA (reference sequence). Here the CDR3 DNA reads TGCAGTGCAGTAATTTTAACAGGGTTAGCTGAAGCTTTCTTT. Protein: CSAVILTGLAEAFF.

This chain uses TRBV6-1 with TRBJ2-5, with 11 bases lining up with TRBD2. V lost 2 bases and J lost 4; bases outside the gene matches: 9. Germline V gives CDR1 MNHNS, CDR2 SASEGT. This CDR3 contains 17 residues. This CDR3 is CASSERLAGGLGETQYF. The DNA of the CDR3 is TGTGCCAGCAGTGAAAGGCTAGCGGGGGGCCTCGGAGAGACCCAGTACTTC.

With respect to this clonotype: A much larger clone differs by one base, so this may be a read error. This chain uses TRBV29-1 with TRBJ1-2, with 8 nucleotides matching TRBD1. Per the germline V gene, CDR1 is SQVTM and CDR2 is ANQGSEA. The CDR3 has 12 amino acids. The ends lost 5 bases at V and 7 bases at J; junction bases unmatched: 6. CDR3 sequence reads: CSVPDRAGGYTF. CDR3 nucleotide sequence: TGCAGCGTTCCGGACAGGGCTGGTGGCTACACCTTC.

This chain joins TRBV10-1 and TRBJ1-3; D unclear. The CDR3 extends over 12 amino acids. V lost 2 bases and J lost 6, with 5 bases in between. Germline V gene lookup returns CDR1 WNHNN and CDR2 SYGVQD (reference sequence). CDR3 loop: CASSEMENTIYF. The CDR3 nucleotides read TGCGCCAGCAGTGAGATGGAAAACACCATATATTTT.

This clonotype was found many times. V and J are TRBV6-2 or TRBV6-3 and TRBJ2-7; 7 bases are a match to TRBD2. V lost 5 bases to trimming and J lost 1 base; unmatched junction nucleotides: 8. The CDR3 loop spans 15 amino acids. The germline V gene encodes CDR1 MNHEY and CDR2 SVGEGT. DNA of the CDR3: TGTGCCAGCAGTAACAGCGGGGCGGTGTCCTACGAGCAGTACTTC. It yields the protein CASSNSGAVSYEQYF.

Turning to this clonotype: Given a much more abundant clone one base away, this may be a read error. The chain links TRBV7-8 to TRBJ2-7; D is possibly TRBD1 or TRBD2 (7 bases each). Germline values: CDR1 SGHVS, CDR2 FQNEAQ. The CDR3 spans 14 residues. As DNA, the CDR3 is TGTGCCGGCAGCTTCGACAGGGAGGGCTACGAGCAGTACTTC. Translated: CAGSFDREGYEQYF.

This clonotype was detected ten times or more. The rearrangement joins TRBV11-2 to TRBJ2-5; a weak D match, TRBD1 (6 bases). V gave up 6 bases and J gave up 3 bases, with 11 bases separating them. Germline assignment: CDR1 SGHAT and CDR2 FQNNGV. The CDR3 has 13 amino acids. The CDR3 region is CASRRGQKETQYF. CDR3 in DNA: TGTGCCAGCAGACGCGGACAGAAAGAGACCCAGTACTTC.

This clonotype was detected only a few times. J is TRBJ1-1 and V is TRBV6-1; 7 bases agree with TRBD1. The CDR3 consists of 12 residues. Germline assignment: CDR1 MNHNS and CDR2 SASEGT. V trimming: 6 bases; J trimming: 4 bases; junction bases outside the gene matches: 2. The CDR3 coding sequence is TGTGCCAGCAGAACAGGGGCCACTGAAGCTTTCTTT. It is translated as CASRTGATEAFF.

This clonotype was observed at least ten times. Here the CDR3 reads CASSYDRGDVYGYTF. CDR3 bases: TGTGCCAGCAGTTACGACAGGGGCGACGTCTATGGCTACACCTTC. The genes are TRBV6-4 and TRBJ1-2, with 8 bases lining up with TRBD1. Germline V CDR1 and CDR2: MRHNA, SNTAGT. The ends lost 5 bases at V and 4 bases at J; junction bases unmatched: 9. The CDR3 sequence is 15 residues long.